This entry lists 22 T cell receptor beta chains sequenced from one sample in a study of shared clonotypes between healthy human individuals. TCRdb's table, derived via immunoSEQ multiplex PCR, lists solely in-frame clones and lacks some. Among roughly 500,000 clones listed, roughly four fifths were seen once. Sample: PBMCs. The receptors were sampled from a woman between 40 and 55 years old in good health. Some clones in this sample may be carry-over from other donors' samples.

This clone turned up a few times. The CDR3 sequence: CASSGTVGGTEAFF. In DNA, the CDR3 is TGTGCCAGTAGTGGGACAGTCGGGGGCACTGAAGCTTTCTTT. The V call is TRBV19, the J call TRBJ1-1; 7 nucleotides agree with TRBD1. V lost 5 bases to trimming and J lost 4 bases; unmatched junction nucleotides: 7. The CDR3 sequence is 14 residues long. Germline CDR1 LNHDA, CDR2 SQIVND (reference sequence).

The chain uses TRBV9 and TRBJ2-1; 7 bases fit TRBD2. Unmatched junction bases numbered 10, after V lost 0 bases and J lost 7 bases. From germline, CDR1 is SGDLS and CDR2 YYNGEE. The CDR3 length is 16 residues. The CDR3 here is CASSVEWWEGRNEQFF. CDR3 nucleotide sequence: TGTGCCAGCAGCGTAGAATGGTGGGAGGGCCGGAATGAGCAGTTCTTC.

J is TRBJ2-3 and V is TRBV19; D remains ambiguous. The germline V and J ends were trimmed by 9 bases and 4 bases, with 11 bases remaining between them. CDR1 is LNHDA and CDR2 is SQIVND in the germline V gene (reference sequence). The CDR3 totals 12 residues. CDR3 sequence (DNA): TGTGCCAGCGGAATCCGGGCAGATACGCAGTATTTT. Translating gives CASGIRADTQYF.

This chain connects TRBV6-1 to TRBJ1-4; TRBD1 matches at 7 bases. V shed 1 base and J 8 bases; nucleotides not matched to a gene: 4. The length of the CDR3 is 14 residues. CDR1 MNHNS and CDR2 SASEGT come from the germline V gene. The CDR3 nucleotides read TGTGCCAGCAGTGAAGGGAACAGGGGCGAAAAACTGTTTTTT. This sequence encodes CASSEGNRGEKLFF.

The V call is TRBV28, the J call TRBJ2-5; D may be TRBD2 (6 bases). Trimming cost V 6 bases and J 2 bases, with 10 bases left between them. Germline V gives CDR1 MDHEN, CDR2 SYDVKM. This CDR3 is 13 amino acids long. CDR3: CASRRTNQETQYF. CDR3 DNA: TGTGCCAGCAGGAGGACTAATCAAGAGACCCAGTACTTC.

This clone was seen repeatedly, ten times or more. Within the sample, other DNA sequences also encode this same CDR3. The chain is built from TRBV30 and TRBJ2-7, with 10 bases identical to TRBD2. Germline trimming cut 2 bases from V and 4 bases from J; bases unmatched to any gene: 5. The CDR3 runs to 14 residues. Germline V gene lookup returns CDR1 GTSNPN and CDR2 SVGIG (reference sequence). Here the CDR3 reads CAWSRGLAIYEQYF. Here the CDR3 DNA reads TGTGCCTGGAGTAGGGGACTAGCGATATACGAGCAGTACTTC. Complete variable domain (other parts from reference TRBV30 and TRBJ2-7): SQTIHQWPATLVQPVGSPLSLECTVEGTSNPNLYWYRQAAGRGLQLLFYSVGIGQISSEVPQNLSASRPQDRQFILSSKKLLLSDSGFYLCAWSRGLAIYEQYFGPGTRLTVT.

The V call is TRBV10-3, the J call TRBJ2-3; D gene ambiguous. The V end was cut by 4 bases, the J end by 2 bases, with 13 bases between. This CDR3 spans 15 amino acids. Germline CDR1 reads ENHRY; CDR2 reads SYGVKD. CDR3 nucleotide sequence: TGTGCCATCAGTGTGGCTAGTTCTTTCACAGATACGCAGTATTTT. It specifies CAISVASSFTDTQYF.

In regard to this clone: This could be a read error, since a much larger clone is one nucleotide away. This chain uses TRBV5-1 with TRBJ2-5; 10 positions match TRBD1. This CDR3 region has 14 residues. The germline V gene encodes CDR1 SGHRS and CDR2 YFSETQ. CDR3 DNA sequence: TGCGCCAGCAGCTTTGGACAGGGGGGAGAGACCCAGCACTTC. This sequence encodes CASSFGQGGETQHF.

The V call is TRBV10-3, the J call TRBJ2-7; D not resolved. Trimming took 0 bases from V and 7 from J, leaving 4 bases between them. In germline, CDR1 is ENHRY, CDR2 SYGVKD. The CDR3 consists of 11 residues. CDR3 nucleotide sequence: TGTGCCATCAGTGAGTCGGAAGAGCAGTACTTC. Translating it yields CAISESEEQYF.

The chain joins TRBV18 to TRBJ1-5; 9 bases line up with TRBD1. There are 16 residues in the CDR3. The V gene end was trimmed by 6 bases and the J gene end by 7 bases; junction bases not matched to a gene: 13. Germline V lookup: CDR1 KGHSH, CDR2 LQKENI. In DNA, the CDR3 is TGTGCCAGCTCGGGAGACGGGACAGGGAAGGACCAGCCCCAGCATTTT. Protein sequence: CASSGDGTGKDQPQHF. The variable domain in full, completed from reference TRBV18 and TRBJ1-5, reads NAGVMQNPRHLVRRRGQEARLRCSPMKGHSHVYWYRQLPEEGLKFMVYLQKENIIDESGMPKERFSAEFPKEGPSILRIQQVVRGDSAAYFCASSGDGTGKDQPQHFGDGTRLSIL.

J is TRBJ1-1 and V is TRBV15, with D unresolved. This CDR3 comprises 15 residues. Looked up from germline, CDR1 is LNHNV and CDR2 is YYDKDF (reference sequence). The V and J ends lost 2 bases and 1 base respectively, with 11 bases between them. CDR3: CATSRTLGGNTEAFF. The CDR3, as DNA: TGTGCCACCAGCAGAACCCTGGGAGGGAACACTGAAGCTTTCTTT.

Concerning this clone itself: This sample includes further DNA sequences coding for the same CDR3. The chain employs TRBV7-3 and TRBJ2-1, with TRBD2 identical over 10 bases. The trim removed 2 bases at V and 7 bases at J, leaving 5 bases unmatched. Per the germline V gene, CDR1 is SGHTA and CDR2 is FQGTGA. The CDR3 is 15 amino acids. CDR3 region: CASSLVLAGANEQFF. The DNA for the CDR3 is TGTGCCAGCAGCTTAGTCCTAGCGGGAGCGAATGAGCAGTTCTTC.

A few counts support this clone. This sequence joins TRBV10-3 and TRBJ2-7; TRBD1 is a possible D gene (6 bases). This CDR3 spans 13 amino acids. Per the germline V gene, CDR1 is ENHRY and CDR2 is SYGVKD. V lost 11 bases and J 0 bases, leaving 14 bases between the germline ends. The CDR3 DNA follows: TGTGCCGCGCACAGGGAACTCTCCTACGAGCAGTACTTC. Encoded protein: CAAHRELSYEQYF.

The DNA for the CDR3 is TGTGCCAGCAGCTTAGGCCGGTACCAAGAGACCCAGTACTTC. Its translation is CASSLGRYQETQYF. V and J are TRBV13 and TRBJ2-5; no reliable D call. The CDR3 covers 14 residues. Germline V gene lookup returns CDR1 PRHDT and CDR2 FYEKMQ (reference sequence). Trimming removed 0 bases at V and 0 bases at J, with 5 bases between.

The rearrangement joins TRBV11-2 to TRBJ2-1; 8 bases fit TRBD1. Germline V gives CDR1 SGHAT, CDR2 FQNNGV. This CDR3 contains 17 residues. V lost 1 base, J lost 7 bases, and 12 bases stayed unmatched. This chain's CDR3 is CASSLVTVTGVVNEQFF. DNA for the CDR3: TGTGCCAGCAGCTTAGTAACCGTGACAGGGGTTGTGAATGAGCAGTTCTTC.

As DNA, the CDR3 is TGTGCCAGCAGCAGAGGGGGCGCGGGGACTGAAGCTTTCTTT. It translates to CASSRGGAGTEAFF. The chain uses TRBV9 and TRBJ1-1; 7 nucleotides align to TRBD1. V shed 4 bases, J shed 5 bases, and the junction held 8 bases outside the gene matches. Germline V lookup: CDR1 SGDLS, CDR2 YYNGEE. This CDR3 comprises 14 residues. Filled out from reference TRBV9 and TRBJ1-1, the complete variable domain reads DSGVTQTPKHLITATGQRVTLRCSPRSGDLSVYWYQQSLDQGLQFLIQYYNGEERAKGNILERFSAQQFPDLHSELNLSSLELGDSALYFCASSRGGAGTEAFFGQGTRLTVV.

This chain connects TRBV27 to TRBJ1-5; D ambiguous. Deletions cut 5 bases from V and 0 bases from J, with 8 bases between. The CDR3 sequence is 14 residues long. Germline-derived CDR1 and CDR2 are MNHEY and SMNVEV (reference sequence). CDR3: CASSEGVSNQPQHF. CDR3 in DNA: TGTGCCAGCAGTGAGGGAGTTAGCAATCAGCCCCAGCATTTT.

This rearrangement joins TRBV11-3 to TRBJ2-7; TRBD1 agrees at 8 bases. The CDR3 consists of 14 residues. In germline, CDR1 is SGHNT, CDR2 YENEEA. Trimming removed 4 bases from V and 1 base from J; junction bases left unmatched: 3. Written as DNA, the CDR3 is TGTGCCAGCAGCTCTGACAGGGGATCCTACGAGCAGTACTTC. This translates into CASSSDRGSYEQYF.

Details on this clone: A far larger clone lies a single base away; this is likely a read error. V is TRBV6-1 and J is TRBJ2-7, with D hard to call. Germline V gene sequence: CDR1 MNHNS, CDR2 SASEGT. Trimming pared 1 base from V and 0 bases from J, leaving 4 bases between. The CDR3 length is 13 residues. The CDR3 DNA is TGTGCCAGCAGTGAAGTGTTCTCCTACGAGCAGTACTTC. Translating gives CASSEVFSYEQYF.

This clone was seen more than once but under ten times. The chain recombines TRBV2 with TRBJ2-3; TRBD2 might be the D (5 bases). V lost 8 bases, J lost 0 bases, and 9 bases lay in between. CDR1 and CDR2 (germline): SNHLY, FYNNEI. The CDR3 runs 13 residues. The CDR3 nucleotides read TGTGCCAGCGGAGCGGTTAGCACAGATACGCAGTATTTT. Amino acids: CASGAVSTDTQYF.

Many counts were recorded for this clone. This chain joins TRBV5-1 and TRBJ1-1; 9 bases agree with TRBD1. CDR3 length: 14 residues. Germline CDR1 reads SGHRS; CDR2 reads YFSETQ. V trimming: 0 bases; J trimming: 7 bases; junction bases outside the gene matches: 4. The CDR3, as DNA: TGCGCCAGCAGCTTGGGGCCGGGACAGGGTGAAGCTTTCTTT. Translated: CASSLGPGQGEAFF. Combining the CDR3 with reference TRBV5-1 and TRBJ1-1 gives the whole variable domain KAGVTQTPRYLIKTRGQQVTLSCSPISGHRSVSWYQQTPGQGLQFLFEYFSETQRNKGNFPGRFSGRQFSNSRSEMNVSTLELGDSALYLCASSLGPGQGEAFFGQGTRLTVV.

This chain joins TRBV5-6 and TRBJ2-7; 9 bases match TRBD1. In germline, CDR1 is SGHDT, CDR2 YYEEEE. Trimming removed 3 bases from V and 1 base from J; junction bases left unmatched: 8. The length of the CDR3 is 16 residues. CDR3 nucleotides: TGTGCCAGCAGCTATCCGGGACAGGGATCATCCTACGAGCAGTACTTC. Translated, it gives CASSYPGQGSSYEQYF.